Below, 5 T cell receptor beta chains from the same sample are listed, as sequenced in a study of tumor-infiltrating lymphocytes in primary liver carcinoma. Synthesis of TCR beta cDNA was carried out from 500 ng total RNA with a constant-region primer. ARM-PCR, slightly modified, supplied the TCR beta libraries through three nested multiplex PCR rounds. The study ran its first two PCR rounds for 9 to 10 cycles each, using TRBV1-TRBV30 forward primers and a C-beta reverse primer. TCRdb analysed the multiplex PCR reads with MiXCR anew, one entry per CDR3 protein. This sample carries about 120,000 distinct CDR3 sequences, about two thirds of them seen once, and the ten largest clones take over 8%. RNA and DNA were co-extracted from about 19-30 mg of unsorted bulk tissue. Material: tumor-adjacent normal liver tissue. The receptors here all came from a woman aged 55-69 years with primary liver carcinoma and hepatitis B virus infection.

Worth noting for this clonotype: Possible read error: a much larger clone is one base away. The chain is built from TRBV28 and TRBJ2-5, with D hard to call. Looked up from germline, CDR1 is MDHEN and CDR2 is SYDVKM. With 7 bases removed from V and 4 bases from J, the gap between germline ends came to 16 bases. This CDR3 has 14 residues. The CDR3 reads CASTTDMARETQYF. The CDR3 bases are TGTGCCAGCACGACCGACATGGCCAGAGAGACCCAGTACTTC. Full variable domain (rest looked up from reference TRBV28 and TRBJ2-5): DVKVTQSSRYLVKRTGEKVFLECVQDMDHENMFWYRQDPGLGLRLIYFSYDVKMKEKGDIPEGYSVSREKKERFSLILESASTNQTSMYLCASTTDMARETQYFGPGTRLLVL.

This clonotype was seen only once. The gene calls are TRBV28 and TRBJ1-5; possibly TRBD1 for D (5 bases). The CDR3 has 15 amino acids. Germline loops: CDR1 MDHEN, CDR2 SYDVKM. The ends were cut back, 7 bases at V and 3 bases at J, with 16 bases in the middle. The chain's CDR3 is CASTQSGGFNQPQHF. The CDR3 nucleotides are TGTGCCAGCACTCAGAGTGGGGGGTTCAATCAGCCCCAGCATTTT.

This sequence joins TRBV7-9 and TRBJ2-2; no clear D gene. V was pared by 3 bases and J by 6 bases, with 8 bases between. This CDR3 contains 13 residues. Germline assignment: CDR1 SEHNR and CDR2 FQNEAQ (reference sequence). Written as DNA, the CDR3 is TGTGCCAGCAGCTTCACTACTGCCGGGGAGCTGTTTTTT. Translated, it gives CASSFTTAGELFF.

Details on this clonotype: A much larger clone differs by one base, so this may be a read error. The CDR3 spells CASSSEAYRYKQYF. The CDR3 region has the DNA TGCGCCAGCAGCTCTGAGGCCTACCGCTACAAGCAGTACTTC. V gene TRBV5-1 combines with J gene TRBJ2-7; D is ambiguous. The CDR3 spans 14 residues. Germline V gives CDR1 SGHRS, CDR2 YFSETQ.

Of note for this clonotype: At one of its ends the junction is not consistent with the germline gene, which may arise from a read error. The CDR3 protein is CASSLLGTGNTMYF. DNA for the CDR3: TGTGCCAGCAGTTTACTGGGAACTGGAAACACCATGTATTTT. The chain combines TRBV28 with TRBJ1-3, with no clear D. CDR3 length: 14 residues. Germline CDR1 is MDHEN and CDR2 is SYDVKM.